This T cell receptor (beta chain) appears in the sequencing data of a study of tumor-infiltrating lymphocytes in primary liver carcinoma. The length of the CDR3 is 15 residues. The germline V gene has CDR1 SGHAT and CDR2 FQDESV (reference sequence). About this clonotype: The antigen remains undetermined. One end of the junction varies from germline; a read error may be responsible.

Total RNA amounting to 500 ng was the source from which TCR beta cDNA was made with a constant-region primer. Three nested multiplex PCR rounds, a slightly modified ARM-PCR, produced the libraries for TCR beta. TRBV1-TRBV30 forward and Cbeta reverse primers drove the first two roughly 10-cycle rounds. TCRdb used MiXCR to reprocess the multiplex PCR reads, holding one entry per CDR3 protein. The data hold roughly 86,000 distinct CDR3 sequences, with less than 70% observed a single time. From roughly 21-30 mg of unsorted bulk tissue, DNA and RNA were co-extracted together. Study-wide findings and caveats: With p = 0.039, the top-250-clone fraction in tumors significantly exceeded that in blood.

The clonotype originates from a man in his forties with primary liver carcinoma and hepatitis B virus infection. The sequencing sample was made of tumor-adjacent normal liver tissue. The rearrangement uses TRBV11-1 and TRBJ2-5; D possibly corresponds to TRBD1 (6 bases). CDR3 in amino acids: CASNLGGQQQETQYF. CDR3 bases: TGTGCCAGCAACTTAGGGGGACAACAACAAGAGACCCAGTACTTC.